The 20 T cell receptor beta chains given below trace back to one sample, sequenced in a study of chronic HIV infection and antiretroviral therapy. One entry per CDR3 protein results from TCRdb running MiXCR on the 5' RACE reads. Here the sample spans 40,000 to 50,000 distinct CDR3 sequences, under 20% being singletons. Sequencing was performed on peripheral blood. The receptors derive from an adult who had HIV and had not received antiretroviral therapy, or was an uninfected healthy control (not recorded which).

J is TRBJ2-7 and V is TRBV7-9; 8 bases map to TRBD2. The length of the CDR3 is 15 residues. Germline V gene sequence: CDR1 SEHNR, CDR2 FQNEAQ (reference sequence). Trimming cost V 5 bases and J 2 bases; bases outside gene matches: 8. The CDR3 is CASSLGLESPYEQYF. CDR3 nucleotide sequence: TGTGCCAGCAGCCTGGGACTAGAATCCCCCTACGAGCAGTACTTC.

The CDR3 protein is CASSYSIDGGYNEQFF. CDR3 DNA: TGTGCCAGCAGTTACTCGATCGACGGGGGGTACAATGAGCAGTTCTTC. V and J are TRBV6-6 and TRBJ2-1, with 7 bases identical to TRBD2. Germline-derived CDR1 and CDR2 are MNHNY and SVGAGI (reference sequence). The V gene end was trimmed by 0 bases and the J gene end by 4 bases; junction bases not matched to a gene: 6. The CDR3 covers 16 residues.

On this clonotype: One end of the junction fails to match germline, which may point to a read error. The rearrangement joins TRBV20-1 to TRBJ1-4; D remains unclear. CDR3 length: 13 amino acids. Germline CDR1 is DFQATT and CDR2 is SNEGSKA (reference sequence). The CDR3 DNA reads as TGCAGTGCTAGGAGGGCTTTCGGTGAAAAACTGTCTTTT. It encodes CSARRAFGEKLSF.

The rearrangement links TRBV20-1 to TRBJ2-5; D may be TRBD1 (6 bases). The CDR3 is made up of 13 amino acids. Trimming removed 3 bases at V and 4 bases at J, with 12 bases between. Looked up from germline, CDR1 is DFQATT and CDR2 is SNEGSKA (reference sequence). The CDR3 region is CSARDSDGETQYF. Here the CDR3 DNA reads TGCAGTGCTAGGGACAGTGACGGAGAGACCCAGTACTTC.

The J gene is TRBJ2-1, the V gene TRBV28; TRBD2 matches at 15 bases. V dropped 5 bases and J dropped 6; count of bases not matched to a gene: 8. The CDR3 length is 17 residues. Germline assignment: CDR1 MDHEN and CDR2 SYDVKM. CDR3 coding DNA: TGTGCCAGCAGTCAGGGACTAGCGGGAGGCCGTCCCAATGAGCAGTTCTTC. It is translated as CASSQGLAGGRPNEQFF.

The J gene is TRBJ2-3, the V gene TRBV20-1; 14 bases line up with TRBD2. Germline loops: CDR1 DFQATT, CDR2 SNEGSKA (reference sequence). J was trimmed by 4 bases and V by 0 bases; bases with no gene match: 6. The CDR3 length is 17 residues. CDR3 sequence (DNA): TGCAGTGCTAGAGATCGGGGACTAGCGGGGGTCGCAGATACGCAGTATTTT. Translation: CSARDRGLAGVADTQYF.

In its sample, this clonotype was seen a few times. The genes are TRBV5-1 and TRBJ1-1; D ambiguous. V was pared by 0 bases and J by 4 bases, with 13 bases between. The germline gives CDR1 SGHRS, CDR2 YFSETQ. This CDR3 comprises 15 residues. The CDR3 region has the DNA TGCGCCAGCAGCTTGGGAGAAGGGCGAGGCACTGAAGCTTTCTTT. It translates to CASSLGEGRGTEAFF.

The V and J genes are TRBV28 and TRBJ2-7; 13 bases are shared with TRBD2. The CDR3 contains 16 residues. V shed 2 bases and J 3 bases; nucleotides not matched to a gene: 4. The germline V gene has CDR1 MDHEN and CDR2 SYDVKM. CDR3 in DNA: TGTGCCAGCAGTTTAGGGGGACTAGCGGGAATCTACGAGCAGTACTTC. It codes for CASSLGGLAGIYEQYF.

The V and J genes are TRBV29-1 and TRBJ2-3; weak D call: TRBD2 (7 bases). V lost 7 bases to trimming and J lost 4 bases, with 15 bases between them. The CDR3 is made up of 13 amino acids. CDR1 and CDR2 (germline): SQVTM, ANQGSEA. The DNA of the CDR3 is TGCAGCGGGGAGGCGGGGGCTTCAGATACGCAGTATTTT. It is translated as CSGEAGASDTQYF.

There are a few counts of this clonotype. The V gene is TRBV6-6, the J gene TRBJ1-2; D is perhaps TRBD1 (6 bases). Trimming shortened V by 10 bases and J by 3 bases, and 15 bases separated the two germline ends. The CDR3 loop spans 13 amino acids. In germline, CDR1 is MNHNY, CDR2 SVGAGI (reference sequence). The CDR3, as DNA: TGTGCCACCTCTCCCAGGGGCGACTATGGCTACACCTTC. Translation: CATSPRGDYGYTF.

This clonotype appeared a few times. The chain uses TRBV4-1 and TRBJ1-1; D not resolved. CDR1 and CDR2 (germline): MGHRA, YSYEKL. CDR3 length: 15 residues. V gave up 3 bases and J gave up 4 bases, with 15 bases separating them. The CDR3 spells CASSQASGRGTEAFF. In nucleotides, the CDR3 is TGCGCCAGCAGCCAGGCTTCAGGCCGGGGCACTGAAGCTTTCTTT.

The chain employs TRBV28 and TRBJ1-2; the match to TRBD1 covers 7 bases. The germline CDR1 and CDR2 sequences are MDHEN and SYDVKM. The CDR3 extends over 14 amino acids. Trimming at V came to 3 bases and at J to 5 bases, leaving 6 bases not matched to a gene. In DNA form, the CDR3 reads TGTGCCAGCAGTTTCGGAGGCAGGGGGTATGGCTACACCTTC. Protein sequence: CASSFGGRGYGYTF.

The V gene is TRBV5-1, the J gene TRBJ1-1, with TRBD1 as a possible D gene (5 bases). In germline, CDR1 is SGHRS, CDR2 YFSETQ. Trimming removed 0 bases from V and 1 base from J, with 7 bases in between. The CDR3 loop spans 14 amino acids. The CDR3 spells CASSLVGENTEAFF. CDR3 DNA sequence: TGCGCCAGCAGCTTGGTGGGGGAGAACACTGAAGCTTTCTTT.

The chain couples TRBV28 to TRBJ1-5; TRBD1 aligns across 9 bases. The CDR3 extends over 15 amino acids. Germline V gives CDR1 MDHEN, CDR2 SYDVKM. J was trimmed by 4 bases and V by 5 bases; bases with no gene match: 6. This CDR3 is CASSGGQGGNQPQHF. The CDR3 region has the DNA TGTGCCAGCAGTGGGGGACAGGGTGGTAATCAGCCCCAGCATTTT.

This clonotype was detected ten times or more. The chain uses TRBV7-2 and TRBJ2-3, with 14 bases lining up with TRBD2. CDR3 length: 18 amino acids. J was trimmed by 0 bases and V by 5 bases; bases with no gene match: 7. Germline V gene data show CDR1 as SGHTA and CDR2 as FQGNSA. The CDR3 sequence is CASSPRTSGRWSTDTQYF. In DNA, the CDR3 is TGTGCCAGCAGCCCCCGGACTAGCGGGAGGTGGAGCACAGATACGCAGTATTTT.

This clonotype was seen more than once but under ten times. The chain uses TRBV6-5 and TRBJ1-6, with 7 positions matching TRBD1. The germline V gene encodes CDR1 MNHEY and CDR2 SVGAGI. This CDR3 region has 15 residues. J gave up 9 bases and V 4 bases, and 9 bases lay outside the gene matches. CDR3 in amino acids: CASSWADRVGSPLHF. CDR3 bases: TGTGCCAGCAGTTGGGCCGACAGGGTGGGTTCACCCCTCCACTTT.

This clonotype was observed a handful of times. The V and J genes are TRBV12-3 or TRBV12-4 and TRBJ2-5; D possibly uses TRBD1 or TRBD2 (5 bases each). The CDR3 contains 14 residues. Trimming shortened V by 6 bases and J by 9 bases, and 20 bases separated the two germline ends. The CDR3 coding sequence is TGTGCCAGCAGCCCAAGCCCCGTCGGGGACGCCCAGTACTTC. Its protein product is CASSPSPVGDAQYF.

This chain joins TRBV18 and TRBJ2-7; D is unresolved. The CDR3 extends over 14 amino acids. Germline V gene lookup returns CDR1 KGHSH and CDR2 LQKENI. V lost 3 bases and J 0 bases, leaving 9 bases between the germline ends. The CDR3 nucleotides read TGTGCCAGCTCACCCGACTTCCTCTCCTACGAGCAGTACTTC. Protein: CASSPDFLSYEQYF.

This clonotype has just a few counts. This chain links TRBV7-9 with TRBJ2-3; D may be TRBD2 (6 bases). From germline, CDR1 is SEHNR and CDR2 FQNEAQ (reference sequence). The CDR3 sequence is 18 residues long. The ends were cut back, 2 bases at V and 0 bases at J, with 18 bases in the middle. CDR3 sequence: CASSLKAPSSDSTDTQYF. CDR3 sequence (DNA): TGTGCCAGCAGCTTAAAGGCCCCCTCTAGCGACAGCACAGATACGCAGTATTTT.

This clonotype was counted only a few times. The chain links TRBV27 to TRBJ2-3; 7 bases match TRBD1. The CDR3 totals 15 residues. Unmatched junction bases numbered 13, after V lost 8 bases and J lost 5 bases. CDR1 and CDR2 from the germline V gene are MNHEY and SMNVEV (reference sequence). CDR3 DNA sequence: TGTGCCAGCGGCCGCGGGCAGGGGGTGGGAGATACGCAGTATTTT. It is translated as CASGRGQGVGDTQYF.